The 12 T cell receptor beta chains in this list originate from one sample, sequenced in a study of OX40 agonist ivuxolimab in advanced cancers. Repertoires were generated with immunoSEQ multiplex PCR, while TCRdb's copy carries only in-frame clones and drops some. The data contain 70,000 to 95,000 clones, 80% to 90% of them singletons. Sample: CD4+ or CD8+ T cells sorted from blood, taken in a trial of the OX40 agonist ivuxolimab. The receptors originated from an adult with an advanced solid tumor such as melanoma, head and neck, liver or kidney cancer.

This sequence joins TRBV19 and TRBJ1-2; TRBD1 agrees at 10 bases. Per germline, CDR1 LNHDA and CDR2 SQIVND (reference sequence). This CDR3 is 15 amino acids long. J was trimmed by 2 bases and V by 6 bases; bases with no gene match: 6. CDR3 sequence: CASRGTGQGNYGYTF. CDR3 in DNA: TGTGCCAGTAGGGGTACGGGACAGGGGAACTATGGCTACACCTTC.

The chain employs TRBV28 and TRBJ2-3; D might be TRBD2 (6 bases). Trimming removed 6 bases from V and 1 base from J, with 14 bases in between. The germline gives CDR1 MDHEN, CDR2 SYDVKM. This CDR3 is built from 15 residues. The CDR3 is CASSSLGGGTDTQYF. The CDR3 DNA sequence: TGTGCCAGCAGCTCCCTGGGCGGGGGCACAGATACGCAGTATTTT.

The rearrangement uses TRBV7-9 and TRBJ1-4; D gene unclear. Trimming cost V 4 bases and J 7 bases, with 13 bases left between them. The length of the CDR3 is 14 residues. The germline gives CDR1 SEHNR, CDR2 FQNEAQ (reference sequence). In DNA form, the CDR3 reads TGTGCCAGCAGCTCGATCCTGGAGGCTGAAAAACTGTTTTTT. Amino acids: CASSSILEAEKLFF.

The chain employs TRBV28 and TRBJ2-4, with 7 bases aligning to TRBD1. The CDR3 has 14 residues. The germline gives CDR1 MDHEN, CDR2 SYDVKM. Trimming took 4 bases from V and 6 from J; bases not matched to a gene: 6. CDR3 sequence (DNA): TGTGCCAGCAGTTCCCACAGGGGTCCAAACATTCAGTACTTC. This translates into CASSSHRGPNIQYF.

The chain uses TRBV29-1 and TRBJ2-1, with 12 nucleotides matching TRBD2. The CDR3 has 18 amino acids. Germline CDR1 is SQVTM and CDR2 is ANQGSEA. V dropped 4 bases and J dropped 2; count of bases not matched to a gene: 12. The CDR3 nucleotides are TGCAGCGTTGGGACTAGCGGGGTATTAAGGAGTCCCTACAATGAGCAGTTCTTC. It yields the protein CSVGTSGVLRSPYNEQFF.

CDR3 sequence: CASSPREGVGDTQYF. The CDR3 region has the DNA TGTGCCAGCAGCCCCCGGGAGGGGGTGGGGGATACGCAGTATTTT. The J gene is TRBJ2-3, the V gene TRBV7-3, with 8 bases identical to TRBD2. CDR1 is SGHTA and CDR2 is FQGTGA in the germline V gene. The CDR3 length is 15 residues. Trimming removed 5 bases from V and 6 bases from J; junction bases left unmatched: 10. Supplemented by reference TRBV7-3 and TRBJ2-3, the full variable domain reads GAGVSQTPSNKVTEKGKYVELRCDPISGHTALYWYRQSLGQGPEFLIYFQGTGAADDSGLPNDRFFAVRPEGSVSTLKIQRTERGDSAVYLCASSPREGVGDTQYFGPGTRLTVL.

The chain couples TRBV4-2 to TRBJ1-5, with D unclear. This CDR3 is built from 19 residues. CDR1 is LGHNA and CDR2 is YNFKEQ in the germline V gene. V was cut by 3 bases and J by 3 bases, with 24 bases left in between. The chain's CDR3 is CASSHLTSEGFRNNQPQHF. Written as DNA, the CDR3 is TGTGCCAGCAGCCACCTCACAAGTGAGGGTTTTAGAAACAATCAGCCCCAGCATTTT.

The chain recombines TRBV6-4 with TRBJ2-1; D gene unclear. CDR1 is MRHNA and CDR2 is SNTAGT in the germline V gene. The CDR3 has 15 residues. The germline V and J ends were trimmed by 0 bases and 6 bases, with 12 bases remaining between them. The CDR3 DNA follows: TGTGCCAGCAGTGACTCCGGCAGTACCCCCAATGAGCAGTTCTTC. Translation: CASSDSGSTPNEQFF.

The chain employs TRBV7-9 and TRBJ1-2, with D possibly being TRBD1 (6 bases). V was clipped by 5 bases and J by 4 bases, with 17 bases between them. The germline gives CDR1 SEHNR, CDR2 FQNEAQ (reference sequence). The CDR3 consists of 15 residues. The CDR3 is CASSTDSRVGYGYTF. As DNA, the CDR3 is TGTGCCAGCAGCACGGACAGCCGGGTGGGCTATGGCTACACCTTC.

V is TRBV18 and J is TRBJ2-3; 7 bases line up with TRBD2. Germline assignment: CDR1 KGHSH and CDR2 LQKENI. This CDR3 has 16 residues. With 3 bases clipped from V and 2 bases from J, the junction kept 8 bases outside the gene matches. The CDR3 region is CASSPGLADLTDTQYF. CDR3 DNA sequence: TGTGCCAGCTCACCCGGCCTAGCGGACCTCACAGATACGCAGTATTTT. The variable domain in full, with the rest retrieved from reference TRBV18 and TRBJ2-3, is NAGVMQNPRHLVRRRGQEARLRCSPMKGHSHVYWYRQLPEEGLKFMVYLQKENIIDESGMPKERFSAEFPKEGPSILRIQQVVRGDSAAYFCASSPGLADLTDTQYFGPGTRLTVL.

For the CDR3, the DNA is TGCAGTGCCCCAGGGGGCAACGGCTACACCTTC. Protein product: CSAPGGNGYTF. The chain carries TRBV20-1 and TRBJ1-2, with 8 nucleotides matching TRBD1. This CDR3 is built from 11 residues. Germline V gene lookup returns CDR1 DFQATT and CDR2 SNEGSKA (reference sequence). With V trimmed by 6 bases and J by 8 bases, 5 bases remained unmatched.

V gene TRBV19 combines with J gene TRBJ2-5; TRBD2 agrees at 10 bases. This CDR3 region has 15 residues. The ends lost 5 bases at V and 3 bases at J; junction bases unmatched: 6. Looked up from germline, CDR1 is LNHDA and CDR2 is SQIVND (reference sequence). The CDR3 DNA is TGTGCCAGTAGTGGGCTAGCGGGGGTCAAAGAGACCCAGTACTTC. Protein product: CASSGLAGVKETQYF.